This entry describes one T cell receptor (beta chain). This clone's antigen is unknown. Within one base of it there is no much larger clone, and no base qualities were kept. There are 12 amino acids in the CDR3, from cysteine to phenylalanine inclusive. Here the CDR3 DNA is all that survives: 36 bases in frame from base 1. The trim is 1 base for V and 7 bases for J, with a gap of 5 bases between the germline ends. Taken from the germline V gene (reference sequence), the CDR1 and CDR2 loops are LNHDA and SQIVND. This sample was taken from a study of blood T cell repertoires in COVID-19 (dated by TCRdb to between 2020 and 2021). General notes on the study: The collaborator samples originated in the United States, Italy and Spain and spanned the acute and convalescent phases of COVID-19. Sample metadata almost always included a de-identified subject ID, COVID-19 status, age in years and sex. Samples came from the ongoing ImmuneRACE study (first 160 participants) plus 1,254 subjects from 6 global collaborators. Subjects who had been exposed to COVID-19, were actively infected with it, or had recovered from it provided the deeply sampled blood TCRbeta repertoires that made up the dataset. Where HLA class I and class II types were available, the types were taken from metadata supplied by the sample provider, not from assay-based typing. A freely available public database, intended as a resource for researchers studying the immune response to SARS-CoV-2, is where the repertoires were released. The material from the prospective study consisted of cDNA or gDNA derived from T cells, B-cell-depleted T cells, or PBMCs.

Whole blood was collected in K2EDTA tubes by collaborating institutions according to the institutions' own protocols. Collaborator samples were shipped for TCRbeta analysis as frozen whole blood, isolated PBMCs, or DNA extracted from either sample type. TCRbeta CDR3 regions were amplified from genomic DNA using the immunoSEQ Assay, a bias-controlled multiplex PCR. Concerning the study's data processing: The number of nucleated cells in each sample was estimated by amplification of reference gene primers within the assay. Sequence reads were collapsed and filtered to measure the absolute abundance of every unique TCRbeta CDR3 rearrangement. For each sample, productive Simpson clonality was calculated as the square root of Simpson's diversity index across productive rearrangements. TCRdb took over this immuneACCESS table, retaining in-frame rearrangements with V and J assigned. Such tables are incomplete; in checked studies, under half of the missing clones stem from an unresolved V gene, and the remainder is unexplained. The V and J calls and clone size come from that table; D and trimming were worked out from the DNA. The sample has about 15,000 clones on record, roughly nine tenths of them singletons. The top ten constitute about half of the sample.

The study at large found these results: The quantity of clinical and demographic metadata differed by source and by participant and was supplied without curation.

Sequencing was done on a sample of peripheral blood. The rearranged segments are TRBV19 and TRBJ2-1; confidence is insufficient to name the D gene. The source is a man aged 60-69 years with acute or convalescent COVID-19. The CDR3 region: CASSIVQNEQFF. DNA sequence: TGTGCCAGTAGTATAGTGCAGAATGAGCAGTTCTTC.